Below, 20 T cell receptor beta chains from the same sample are listed, as sequenced in a study of beta chain features in type 1 diabetes. The sequenced template was cDNA made from the entire isolated RNA. Some clones are missing from TCRdb's copy, which holds only in-frame ones; the method was immunoSEQ multiplex PCR. The table has 150,000 to 200,000 clones, 6.5% to 8.5% seen once. For these receptors, no antigen is known. General study results and limits: Shorter TCRB CDR3s, moderately but significantly so, marked every one of the four CD4+ subsets in Type 1 diabetes patients.

The material sequenced was central memory CD4+ T cells from blood. These receptor sequences come from a woman under 30 with type 1 diabetes.

This clone was detected a few times. The chain carries TRBV30 and TRBJ2-1, with D tentatively TRBD2 (5 bases). This CDR3 comprises 11 residues. CDR1 GTSNPN and CDR2 SVGIG come from the germline V gene (reference sequence). V lost 4 bases, J lost 10 bases, and 11 bases lay in between. This chain's CDR3 is CAWTLAREQFF. In DNA, the CDR3 is TGTGCCTGGACCCTAGCACGGGAGCAGTTCTTC.

This clone has more than one count but fewer than ten. V usage is TRBV28 and J usage is TRBJ1-2; the D is unclear. Germline-derived CDR1 and CDR2 are MDHEN and SYDVKM. This CDR3 spans 13 amino acids. V lost 2 bases and J lost 3, with 7 bases in between. DNA for the CDR3: TGTGCCAGCAGTTTAGGGAGAGACTATGGCTACACCTTC. It specifies CASSLGRDYGYTF.

This clone was recorded only once. The V and J genes are TRBV19 and TRBJ1-2; 11 bases agree with TRBD1. The CDR3 contains 14 residues. Losses at the gene ends were 4 bases for V and 4 bases for J; bases not matched to a gene: 2. Germline V gives CDR1 LNHDA, CDR2 SQIVND (reference sequence). The CDR3 coding sequence is TGTGCCAGTAGTAGGGACAGGGGGACCTATGGCTACACCTTC. It translates to CASSRDRGTYGYTF.

The rearrangement links TRBV25-1 to TRBJ2-5, with 8 bases aligning to TRBD2. The CDR3 has 15 residues. V lost 3 bases, J lost 7 bases, and 10 bases stayed unmatched. Germline-derived CDR1 and CDR2 are MGHDK and SYGVNS. CDR3 sequence reads: CASSDGGGQVGTQYF. The CDR3, as DNA: TGTGCCAGCAGTGATGGCGGGGGGCAGGTCGGGACCCAGTACTTC.

This clone has a handful of counts. The chain links TRBV4-1 to TRBJ2-3; D perhaps matches TRBD1 (7 bases). Trimming removed 5 bases from V and 2 bases from J, with 23 bases in between. Germline V CDR1 and CDR2: MGHRA, YSYEKL. The CDR3 is 18 amino acids. In DNA form, the CDR3 reads TGCGCCAGCAGCGGCCACCCTCCAGGGGGGTACGACACAGATACGCAGTATTTT. Translating it yields CASSGHPPGGYDTDTQYF.

The chain is built from TRBV2 and TRBJ2-1, with 9 nucleotides matching TRBD2. Unmatched junction bases numbered 2, after V lost 7 bases and J lost 4 bases. This CDR3 comprises 13 residues. Germline V gene sequence: CDR1 SNHLY, CDR2 FYNNEI. The CDR3 loop reads CASNLAGYNEQFF. CDR3 DNA: TGTGCCAGCAACCTAGCGGGGTACAATGAGCAGTTCTTC.

In this sample, this clone turned up a few times. This chain uses TRBV7-3 with TRBJ2-3, with 10 nucleotides matching TRBD2. The ends lost 3 bases at V and 6 bases at J; junction bases unmatched: 6. The CDR3 length is 15 residues. The germline V gene has CDR1 SGHTA and CDR2 FQGTGA. The CDR3 loop is CASSFASGSSDTQYF. CDR3 DNA: TGTGCCAGCAGCTTCGCTAGCGGGAGTTCGGATACGCAGTATTTT.

This clone came up a few times. The rearrangement uses TRBV27 and TRBJ2-3, with D hard to call. Germline CDR1 reads MNHEY; CDR2 reads SMNVEV (reference sequence). CDR3 size: 14 residues. The V end lost 5 bases, the J end lost 2 bases, and 11 bases lay between the germline ends. CDR3 coding DNA: TGTGCCAGCAGTCTGGTCGACACCACAGATACGCAGTATTTT. Translation: CASSLVDTTDTQYF.

The chain employs TRBV11-2 and TRBJ1-1; D is possibly TRBD1 (6 bases). CDR1 is SGHAT and CDR2 is FQNNGV in the germline V gene. The CDR3 extends over 15 amino acids. V was pared by 4 bases and J by 1 base, with 13 bases between. Written as DNA, the CDR3 is TGTGCCAGCAGCTCGGCCGGGACACAGAACACTGAAGCTTTCTTT. This translates into CASSSAGTQNTEAFF. Using reference TRBV11-2 and TRBJ1-1 for the parts outside the CDR3, the full variable domain is EAGVAQSPRYKIIEKRQSVAFWCNPISGHATLYWYQQILGQGPKLLIQFQNNGVVDDSQLPKDRFSAERLKGVDSTLKIQPAKLEDSAVYLCASSSAGTQNTEAFFGQGTRLTVV.

This clone has more than one count but fewer than ten. The chain carries TRBV12-5 and TRBJ1-5; D is unclear. There are 14 residues in the CDR3. The germline CDR1 and CDR2 sequences are LGHNT and FRNRAP. The V end was cut by 3 bases, the J end by 2 bases, with 8 bases between. The CDR3 here is CASGLSFGNQPQHF. In DNA, the CDR3 is TGTGCTAGTGGTTTATCATTTGGCAATCAGCCCCAGCATTTT.

This clone appeared a few times. The chain joins TRBV4-1 to TRBJ1-1; 10 nucleotides align to TRBD1. The CDR3 extends over 15 amino acids. V lost 6 bases and J lost 5; bases outside the gene matches: 9. The V gene's germline CDR1 is MGHRA and CDR2 YSYEKL. The CDR3, as DNA: TGCGCCAGCAGTTTCGTGACAGGGGGCAGGACTGAAGCTTTCTTT. This codes for CASSFVTGGRTEAFF.

This clone was counted between two and nine times. CDR3 nucleotides: TGTGCCAGTAGTATAGGCGGCAGCTTCTATGGCTACACCTTC. Its protein is CASSIGGSFYGYTF. The rearrangement links TRBV19 to TRBJ1-2; D ambiguous. The CDR3 consists of 14 residues. Per the germline V gene, CDR1 is LNHDA and CDR2 is SQIVND (reference sequence). Trimming pared 1 base from V and 4 bases from J, leaving 10 bases between.

This clone has more than one count but fewer than ten. V and J are TRBV5-1 and TRBJ2-5, with unresolved D. Trimming cost V 4 bases and J 5 bases, with 6 bases left between them. The CDR3 is 11 residues long. Per germline, CDR1 SGHRS and CDR2 YFSETQ. CDR3 DNA sequence: TGCGCCAGCAGCATCGAGGAGACCCAGTACTTC. Translating it yields CASSIEETQYF.

CDR3 DNA sequence: TGTGCCATCAGTGAGGCAGGGTTATATGGCTACACCTTC. Translation: CAISEAGLYGYTF. V gene TRBV10-3 combines with J gene TRBJ1-2, with D tentatively TRBD1 (5 bases). Germline values: CDR1 ENHRY, CDR2 SYGVKD. V was shortened by 2 bases and J by 5 bases, with 9 bases between the two germline ends. This CDR3 has 13 residues.

This rearrangement joins TRBV5-6 to TRBJ2-6; D is possibly TRBD1 (6 bases). With 9 bases removed from V and 2 bases from J, the gap between germline ends came to 12 bases. CDR1 and CDR2 (germline): SGHDT, YYEEEE. The CDR3 contains 14 residues. The CDR3, as DNA: TGTGCCACTGAATACAGGGCTGGGGCCAACGTCCTGACTTTC. Protein sequence: CATEYRAGANVLTF.

This clone was found a few times. CDR3 sequence: CASITGVDRTDTQYF. Here the CDR3 DNA reads TGTGCCAGCATAACCGGGGTCGATAGGACAGATACGCAGTATTTT. The chain uses TRBV7-2 and TRBJ2-3, with a weak D call TRBD2 (5 bases). The V end was cut by 7 bases, the J end by 3 bases, with 17 bases between. The CDR3 spans 15 residues. Germline loops: CDR1 SGHTA, CDR2 FQGNSA.

The chain is built from TRBV7-6 and TRBJ1-5, with 7 bases matching TRBD1. Germline CDR1 reads SGHVS; CDR2 reads FNYEAQ. This CDR3 is built from 16 residues. V was clipped by 2 bases and J by 4 bases; unmatched bases: 8. The CDR3 reads CASSLRDGTDNQPQHF. The CDR3 DNA reads as TGTGCCAGCAGCTTAAGGGACGGGACAGATAATCAGCCCCAGCATTTT. The full variable domain, with the rest looked up from reference TRBV7-6 and TRBJ1-5, is GAGVSQSPRYKVTKRGQDVALRCDPISGHVSLYWYRQALGQGPEFLTYFNYEAQQDKSGLPNDRFSAERPEGSISTLTIQRTEQRDSAMYRCASSLRDGTDNQPQHFGDGTRLSIL.

In its sample, this clone was seen a few times. V and J are TRBV27 and TRBJ1-2, with D maybe TRBD1 (6 bases). Between the trimmed V and J ends, which lost 6 bases and 4 bases, there was a span of 12 bases. Germline lookup yields CDR1 MNHEY and CDR2 SMNVEV (reference sequence). This CDR3 comprises 13 residues. The chain's CDR3 is CASSQGWRYGYTF. The CDR3 region has the DNA TGTGCCAGCAGCCAGGGGTGGCGCTATGGCTACACCTTC.

The V gene is TRBV7-2, the J gene TRBJ2-3; tentative D call: TRBD1 (6 bases). Germline-derived CDR1 and CDR2 are SGHTA and FQGNSA. There are 14 residues in the CDR3. Trimming pared 5 bases from V and 2 bases from J, leaving 11 bases between. The CDR3 DNA reads as TGTGCCAGCAGCCAGGGGCCTTACACAGATACGCAGTATTTT. This gives the protein CASSQGPYTDTQYF. Supplemented by reference TRBV7-2 and TRBJ2-3, the full variable domain reads GAGVSQSPSNKVTEKGKDVELRCDPISGHTALYWYRQSLGQGLEFLIYFQGNSAPDKSGLPSDRFSAERTGGSVSTLTIQRTQQEDSAVYLCASSQGPYTDTQYFGPGTRLTVL.

At least ten counts were recorded for this clone. V usage is TRBV9 and J usage is TRBJ2-1; 10 bases align to TRBD2. The junction had 12 bases not matched to a gene; V was cut back by 0 bases and J by 9 bases. Germline-derived CDR1 and CDR2 are SGDLS and YYNGEE. The length of the CDR3 is 17 residues. The CDR3 loop is CASSVGGVGTSVSEQFF. The CDR3 DNA follows: TGTGCCAGCAGCGTAGGGGGTGTAGGGACTAGCGTCTCTGAGCAGTTCTTC.